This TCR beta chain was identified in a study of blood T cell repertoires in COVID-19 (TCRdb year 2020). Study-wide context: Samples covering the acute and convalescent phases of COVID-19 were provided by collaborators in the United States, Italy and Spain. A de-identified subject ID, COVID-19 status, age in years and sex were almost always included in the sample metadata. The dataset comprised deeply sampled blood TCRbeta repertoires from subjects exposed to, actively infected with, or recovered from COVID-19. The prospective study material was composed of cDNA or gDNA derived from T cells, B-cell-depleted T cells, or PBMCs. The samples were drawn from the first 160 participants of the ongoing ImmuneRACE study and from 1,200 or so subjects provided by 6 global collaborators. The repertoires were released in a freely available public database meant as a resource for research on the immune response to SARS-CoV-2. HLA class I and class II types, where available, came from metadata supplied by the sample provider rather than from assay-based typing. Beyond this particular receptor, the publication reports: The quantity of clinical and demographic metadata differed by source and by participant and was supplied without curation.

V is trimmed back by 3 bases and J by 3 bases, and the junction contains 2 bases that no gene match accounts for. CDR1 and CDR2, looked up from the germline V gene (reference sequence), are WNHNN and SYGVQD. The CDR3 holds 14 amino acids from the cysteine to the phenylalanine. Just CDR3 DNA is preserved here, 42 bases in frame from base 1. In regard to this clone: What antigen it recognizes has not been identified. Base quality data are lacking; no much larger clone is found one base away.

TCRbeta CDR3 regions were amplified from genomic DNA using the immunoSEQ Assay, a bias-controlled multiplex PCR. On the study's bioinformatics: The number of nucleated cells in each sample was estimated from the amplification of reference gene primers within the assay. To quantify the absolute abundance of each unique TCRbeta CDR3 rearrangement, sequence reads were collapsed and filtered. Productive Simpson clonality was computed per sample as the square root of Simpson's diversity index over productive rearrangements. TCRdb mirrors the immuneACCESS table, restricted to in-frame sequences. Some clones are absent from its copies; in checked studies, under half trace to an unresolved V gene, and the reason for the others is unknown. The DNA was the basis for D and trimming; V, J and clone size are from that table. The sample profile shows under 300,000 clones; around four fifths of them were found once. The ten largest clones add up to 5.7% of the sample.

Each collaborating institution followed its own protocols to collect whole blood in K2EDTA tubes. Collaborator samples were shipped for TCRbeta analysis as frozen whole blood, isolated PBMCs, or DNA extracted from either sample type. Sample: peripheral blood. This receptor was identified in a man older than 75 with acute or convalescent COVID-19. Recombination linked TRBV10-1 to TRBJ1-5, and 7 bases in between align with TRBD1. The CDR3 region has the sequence CASSDQGVNQPQHF. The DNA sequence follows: TGCGCCAGCAGTGACCAGGGGGTCAATCAGCCCCAGCATTTT.